Below are 8 T cell receptor beta chains sequenced from a single sample in a study of early T cells in non-severe SARS-CoV-2 infection (dated by TCRdb to 2020 to 2022). The receptor library was made with 5' RACE. Sequencing was performed on a NextSeq 500. The raw public reads went through TCRdb reprocessing: fastp at Q25, MiXCR clone calling, in-frame beta chains kept. Each entry is one CDR3 protein sequence, shown with its most common DNA and genes. In all, the sample holds about 79,000 distinct CDR3 sequences, and about 11% of those were seen once. The top ten clonotypes cover around 4.7% of the sample. Sequencing input: whole blood. The receptors were sampled from an adult who was a healthcare worker with PCR-confirmed SARS-CoV-2 infection or an uninfected control (not recorded which).

Many counts were recorded for this clonotype. The chain employs TRBV13 and TRBJ2-3; D remains ambiguous. V was clipped by 2 bases and J by 4 bases, with 4 bases between them. In germline, CDR1 is PRHDT, CDR2 FYEKMQ (reference sequence). The CDR3 extends over 12 amino acids. For the CDR3, the DNA is TGTGCCAGCAGCTTATTCGCAGATACGCAGTATTTT. Translating gives CASSLFADTQYF.

This clonotype has a count of ten or more. J is TRBJ2-1 and V is TRBV7-9; D gene uncertain. Germline V gives CDR1 SEHNR, CDR2 FQNEAQ (reference sequence). The CDR3 length is 12 residues. V was cut by 0 bases and J by 8 bases, with 5 bases left in between. CDR3 amino acids: CASSLAWDEQFF. The CDR3 DNA reads as TGTGCCAGCAGCTTAGCATGGGATGAGCAGTTCTTC.

The chain joins TRBV11-2 to TRBJ2-6; 7 bases map to TRBD2. V lost 5 bases, J lost 2 bases, and 6 bases stayed unmatched. There are 16 residues in the CDR3. Germline assignment: CDR1 SGHAT and CDR2 FQNNGV. CDR3 in DNA: TGTGCCAGCAGCCAGTTGGGGGGGGCTGGGGCCAACGTCCTGACTTTC. Translating it yields CASSQLGGAGANVLTF. The full variable domain, with the rest looked up from reference TRBV11-2 and TRBJ2-6, is EAGVAQSPRYKIIEKRQSVAFWCNPISGHATLYWYQQILGQGPKLLIQFQNNGVVDDSQLPKDRFSAERLKGVDSTLKIQPAKLEDSAVYLCASSQLGGAGANVLTFGAGSRLTVL.

This clonotype was recorded a few times. This chain joins TRBV9 and TRBJ2-7; no clear D. The CDR3 length is 14 residues. Germline assignment: CDR1 SGDLS and CDR2 YYNGEE. Deletions cut 4 bases from V and 2 bases from J, with 13 bases between. CDR3 sequence reads: CASSLDGSPYEQYF. The DNA of the CDR3 is TGTGCCAGCAGCCTCGATGGCAGCCCCTACGAGCAGTACTTC. The full variable domain, with the rest looked up from reference TRBV9 and TRBJ2-7, is DSGVTQTPKHLITATGQRVTLRCSPRSGDLSVYWYQQSLDQGLQFLIQYYNGEERAKGNILERFSAQQFPDLHSELNLSSLELGDSALYFCASSLDGSPYEQYFGPGTRLTVT.

V and J are TRBV5-4 and TRBJ2-1; 10 bases map to TRBD1. Germline V gives CDR1 SGHNT, CDR2 YYREEE (reference sequence). The CDR3 length is 15 residues. J lost 8 bases, V lost 4 bases, and 9 bases had no gene match. The CDR3 reads CASSGRDRGTHEQFF. The CDR3 nucleotides read TGTGCCAGCAGCGGCCGGGACAGGGGTACCCATGAGCAGTTCTTC.

The V gene is TRBV10-3, the J gene TRBJ2-7; a possible D gene is TRBD1 (5 bases). V was cut by 0 bases and J by 6 bases, with 9 bases left in between. CDR3 length: 13 amino acids. CDR1 and CDR2 (germline): ENHRY, SYGVKD. The CDR3 sequence is CAISESLRGEQYF. The CDR3 DNA is TGTGCCATCAGTGAGTCGCTTAGGGGCGAGCAGTACTTC.

This clonotype occurred many times. The rearrangement joins TRBV2 to TRBJ1-5, with D unresolved. V was shortened by 4 bases and J by 1 base, with 8 bases between the two germline ends. Germline loops: CDR1 SNHLY, CDR2 FYNNEI. The CDR3 length is 14 residues. This chain's CDR3 is CASSGEPSNQPQHF. The CDR3 DNA is TGTGCCAGCAGTGGAGAGCCGAGCAATCAGCCCCAGCATTTT. Full variable domain (outside the CDR3, taken from reference TRBV2 and TRBJ1-5): EPEVTQTPSHQVTQMGQEVILRCVPISNHLYFYWYRQILGQKVEFLVSFYNNEISEKSEIFDDQFSVERPDGSNFTLKIRSTKLEDSAMYFCASSGEPSNQPQHFGDGTRLSIL.

V usage is TRBV5-1 and J usage is TRBJ1-1; D remains unclear. V was cut by 3 bases and J by 0 bases, with 9 bases left in between. CDR1 is SGHRS and CDR2 is YFSETQ in the germline V gene. The CDR3 totals 14 residues. The CDR3 sequence is CASSSVDMNTEAFF. As DNA, the CDR3 is TGCGCCAGCAGCTCTGTTGATATGAACACTGAAGCTTTCTTT.